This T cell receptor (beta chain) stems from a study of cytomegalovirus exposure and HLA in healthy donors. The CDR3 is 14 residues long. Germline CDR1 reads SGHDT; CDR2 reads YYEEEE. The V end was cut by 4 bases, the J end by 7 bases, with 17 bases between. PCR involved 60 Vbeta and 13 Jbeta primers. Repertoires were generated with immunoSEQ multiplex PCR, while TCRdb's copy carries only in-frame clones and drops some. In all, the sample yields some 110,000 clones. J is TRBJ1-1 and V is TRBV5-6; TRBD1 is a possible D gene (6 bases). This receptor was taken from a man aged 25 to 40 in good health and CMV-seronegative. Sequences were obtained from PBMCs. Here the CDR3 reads CASSLDRKLIEAFF. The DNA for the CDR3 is TGTGCCAGCAGCCTCGACAGGAAACTGATTGAAGCTTTCTTT. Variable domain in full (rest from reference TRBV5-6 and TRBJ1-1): DAGVTQSPTHLIKTRGQQVTLRCSPKSGHDTVSWYQQALGQGPQFIFQYYEEEERQRGNFPDRFSGHQFPNYSSELNVNALLLGDSALYLCASSLDRKLIEAFFGQGTRLTVV.